The 20 T cell receptor beta chains below were found in one sample sequenced in a study of shared clonotypes between healthy human individuals. CD45RO negativity and positive selection for CCR7 defined naive CD8 cells, a population that excluded terminally differentiated effector memory CD45RA+ cells. This table comes from immunoSEQ multiplex PCR, and its TCRdb copy is limited to in-frame clones, with some not included. The sample has about 680,000 clones, around 90% seen once. Sequenced sample: naive CD8+ T cells sorted from blood. The receptors were gathered from a man aged 30 to 39 in good health.

The chain recombines TRBV6-1 with TRBJ2-2, with 8 bases matching TRBD1. The CDR3 sequence is 15 residues long. The J segment lost 7 bases and the V segment lost 2 bases, leaving 6 bases of the junction unmatched. CDR1 is MNHNS and CDR2 is SASEGT in the germline V gene. This CDR3 reads CASSEWQGASGELFF. CDR3 coding DNA: TGTGCCAGCAGTGAATGGCAGGGGGCTAGCGGGGAGCTGTTTTTT.

The chain carries TRBV5-4 and TRBJ2-3, with D possibly being TRBD2 (5 bases). V lost 4 bases and J 2 bases, leaving 14 bases between the germline ends. The CDR3 covers 15 residues. CDR1 is SGHNT and CDR2 is YYREEE in the germline V gene (reference sequence). CDR3 DNA sequence: TGTGCCAGCAGCCCCGAGCGGATCTTCACAGATACGCAGTATTTT. The encoded protein is CASSPERIFTDTQYF.

V is TRBV4-1 and J is TRBJ2-7, with D tentatively TRBD1 (6 bases). From germline, CDR1 is MGHRA and CDR2 YSYEKL. V dropped 4 bases and J dropped 7 bases, with 17 bases sitting between them. This CDR3 is 14 amino acids long. The CDR3 DNA reads as TGCGCCAGCAGCCCAGAGGACAGCACGTGGGAGCAGTACTTC. This encodes CASSPEDSTWEQYF.

The chain employs TRBV29-1 and TRBJ2-3; possible D gene TRBD2, 5 bases. Germline CDR1 is SQVTM and CDR2 is ANQGSEA. Trimming shortened V by 8 bases and J by 3 bases, and 18 bases separated the two germline ends. CDR3 length equals 14 residues. The CDR3 is CSLALAGGTDTQYF. DNA for the CDR3: TGCAGCCTAGCTCTGGCAGGAGGAACAGATACGCAGTATTTT.

J is TRBJ2-7 and V is TRBV7-9; D is perhaps TRBD1 or TRBD2 (6 bases each). CDR1 is SEHNR and CDR2 is FQNEAQ in the germline V gene (reference sequence). V was pared by 4 bases and J by 0 bases, with 13 bases between. There are 15 residues in the CDR3. The CDR3 sequence: CASSSRGPISYEQYF. The CDR3 nucleotides read TGTGCCAGCAGCTCCCGGGGGCCGATCTCCTACGAGCAGTACTTC.

The CDR3 DNA reads as TGTGCCAGCAGTGAATATACAGGGGTGGAGACCCAGTACTTC. It is translated as CASSEYTGVETQYF. The rearrangement links TRBV25-1 to TRBJ2-5; 7 nucleotides line up with TRBD1. The CDR3 spans 14 residues. Germline lookup yields CDR1 MGHDK and CDR2 SYGVNS. With 0 bases clipped from V and 5 bases from J, the junction kept 3 bases outside the gene matches.

The V gene is TRBV27, the J gene TRBJ2-7, with TRBD2 matching over 8 bases. This CDR3 has 15 residues. The V gene end was trimmed by 2 bases and the J gene end by 3 bases; junction bases not matched to a gene: 6. Germline V gene data show CDR1 as MNHEY and CDR2 as SMNVEV (reference sequence). The CDR3 nucleotides are TGTGCCAGCAGTTTAATGGGCGGGAGGTTCTACGAGCAGTACTTC. Translated: CASSLMGGRFYEQYF.

Remarks on this clone: Within the sample, other DNA sequences also encode this same CDR3. The chain joins TRBV7-9 to TRBJ2-7; D might be TRBD1 (5 bases). Looked up from germline, CDR1 is SEHNR and CDR2 is FQNEAQ (reference sequence). The CDR3 is 14 residues long. The V gene lost 1 base and the J gene lost 2 bases, with 9 bases spanning the gap. DNA of the CDR3: TGTGCCAGCAGCTTAGGGCAGGGTGCCTACGAGCAGTACTTC. Its protein product is CASSLGQGAYEQYF.

V and J are TRBV27 and TRBJ2-3; TRBD2 matches at 8 bases. Germline CDR1 and CDR2: MNHEY and SMNVEV (reference sequence). J was trimmed by 2 bases and V by 6 bases; bases with no gene match: 7. CDR3 length equals 15 residues. CDR3 residues: CASRLLSGDTDTQYF. The CDR3 DNA follows: TGTGCCAGCAGGTTACTTAGCGGGGACACAGATACGCAGTATTTT.

This clone was counted a single time. CDR3 amino acids: CASSPWTETPHYGYTF. The CDR3 nucleotides read TGTGCCAGCTCACCCTGGACGGAGACTCCGCACTATGGCTACACCTTC. This sequence joins TRBV18 and TRBJ1-2; D remains unclear. The V gene lost 3 bases and the J gene lost 3 bases, with 17 bases spanning the gap. The CDR3 spans 16 residues. Germline values: CDR1 KGHSH, CDR2 LQKENI.

The gene calls are TRBV7-3 and TRBJ2-5; 9 positions agree with TRBD2. This CDR3 region has 17 residues. CDR1 and CDR2 from the germline V gene are SGHTA and FQGTGA. V shed 2 bases, J shed 2 bases, and the junction held 9 bases outside the gene matches. CDR3 nucleotides: TGTGCCAGCAGCTTAGGGTATAGCGGGGGTTCGCAAGAGACCCAGTACTTC. This sequence encodes CASSLGYSGGSQETQYF.

To note about this clone: Other DNA sequences in this specimen translate into the identical CDR3. This chain links TRBV6-4 with TRBJ2-3; 11 bases align to TRBD2. The junction had 1 base not matched to a gene; V was cut back by 3 bases and J by 2 bases. Germline V gene sequence: CDR1 MRHNA, CDR2 SNTAGT. This CDR3 has 15 amino acids. The CDR3 DNA is TGTGCCAGCAGTGATAGCGGGAGGGCCACAGATACGCAGTATTTT. This encodes CASSDSGRATDTQYF.

The sample holds one count of this clone. The rearrangement joins TRBV28 to TRBJ2-3; possible D gene TRBD1, 5 bases. The germline V gene has CDR1 MDHEN and CDR2 SYDVKM. V was shortened by 4 bases and J by 4 bases, with 15 bases between the two germline ends. CDR3 length: 15 residues. The CDR3 DNA is TGTGCCAGCAGTTACGACAGTTCCAGGGCAGATACGCAGTATTTT. Its protein is CASSYDSSRADTQYF.

This sequence joins TRBV30 and TRBJ2-1; D is unclear. CDR1 and CDR2 (germline): GTSNPN, SVGIG (reference sequence). The CDR3 covers 12 residues. V was shortened by 1 base and J by 8 bases, with 9 bases between the two germline ends. The DNA for the CDR3 is TGTGCCTGGAGTGGGTCCGTCCATGAGCAGTTCTTC. Protein product: CAWSGSVHEQFF.

This chain connects TRBV14 to TRBJ2-3; no reliable D call. Germline loops: CDR1 SGHDN, CDR2 FVKESK. V lost 0 bases to trimming and J lost 7 bases, with 8 bases between them. The CDR3 runs 13 residues. In nucleotides, the CDR3 is TGTGCCAGCAGCCAAGATAGGTCGAATACGCAGTATTTT. Its translation is CASSQDRSNTQYF.

The genes are TRBV6-1 and TRBJ1-4; D not resolved. Germline V CDR1 and CDR2: MNHNS, SASEGT. With 6 bases removed from V and 8 bases from J, the gap between germline ends came to 7 bases. This CDR3 is 11 amino acids long. CDR3 DNA sequence: TGTGCCAGCAGGGTAAACGAAAAACTGTTTTTT. As protein: CASRVNEKLFF.

This rearrangement joins TRBV7-9 to TRBJ2-1, with a possible D match to TRBD1 (6 bases). The CDR3 has 16 amino acids. V gave up 5 bases and J gave up 3 bases, with 17 bases separating them. From germline, CDR1 is SEHNR and CDR2 FQNEAQ (reference sequence). The CDR3 DNA reads as TGTGCCAGCAGCCTAAGAGGACAGCTCCTCTACAATGAGCAGTTCTTC. Protein sequence: CASSLRGQLLYNEQFF.

The chain couples TRBV4-1 to TRBJ2-1, with TRBD2 as a possible D gene (6 bases). CDR1 and CDR2 (germline): MGHRA, YSYEKL. The CDR3 contains 16 residues. Trimming took off 4 bases at V and 3 bases at J, with 16 bases between the two ends. The CDR3 DNA is TGCGCCAGCAGCCTTGGGGGGAGCACGGTCTACAATGAGCAGTTCTTC. Translated, it gives CASSLGGSTVYNEQFF.

The V gene is TRBV18, the J gene TRBJ2-1; 7 positions match TRBD2. The CDR3 totals 16 residues. The V gene's germline CDR1 is KGHSH and CDR2 LQKENI. V lost 3 bases and J lost 7; bases outside the gene matches: 12. In DNA form, the CDR3 reads TGTGCCAGCTCACCTCTGGAAGGGAGGGCCGAAAATGAGCAGTTCTTC. Translated: CASSPLEGRAENEQFF. Based on the CDR3 plus reference TRBV18 and TRBJ2-1, the full variable domain is NAGVMQNPRHLVRRRGQEARLRCSPMKGHSHVYWYRQLPEEGLKFMVYLQKENIIDESGMPKERFSAEFPKEGPSILRIQQVVRGDSAAYFCASSPLEGRAENEQFFGPGTRLTVL.

CDR3 region: CASTFDYEQYF. CDR3 DNA: TGTGCCAGCACCTTTGATTACGAGCAGTACTTC. V and J are TRBV5-5 and TRBJ2-7; no reliable D call. The V gene lost 6 bases and the J gene lost 4 bases, with 8 bases spanning the gap. Germline CDR1 reads SGHKS; CDR2 reads YYEKEE (reference sequence). CDR3 size: 11 residues. The complete variable domain, with remaining parts taken from reference TRBV5-5 and TRBJ2-7, reads DAGVTQSPTHLIKTRGQQVTLRCSPISGHKSVSWYQQVLGQGPQFIFQYYEKEERGRGNFPDRFSARQFPNYSSELNVNALLLGDSALYLCASTFDYEQYFGPGTRLTVT.